The TCR beta chain under discussion was sequenced for a study of CD8+CD57+ T cells in acquired aplastic anemia. This clonotype has only a few counts. CDR3 and TCR beta VDJ profiling relied on genomic DNA as the template. TCRdb processed the reads anew with MiXCR; each CDR3 protein has one entry. The sample records tens of thousands of distinct CDR3 sequences, around 42% being singletons. The sample was sorted CD4+, CD8+, or CD8+CD57+ T cells (not recorded which) from PBMCs. This receptor was taken from a human donor in good health, serving as a control.

CDR3 sequence (DNA): TGTGCCACCAGCGGTACTAGGGGATACGAGCAGTACTTC. The encoded protein is CATSGTRGYEQYF. The chain has TRBV15 and TRBJ2-7; possibly TRBD1 or TRBD2 for D (5 bases each). From germline, CDR1 is LNHNV and CDR2 YYDKDF (reference sequence). V was cut by 5 bases and J by 4 bases, with 12 bases left in between. The length of the CDR3 is 13 residues.